This is a list of T cell receptor beta chains from one sample in a study of shared clonotypes between healthy human individuals. Generated by immunoSEQ multiplex PCR, the TCRdb table keeps only in-frame clones and is missing some. Here the sample spans fewer than 600,000 clones, 70% to 80% being singletons. The source material was PBMCs. These receptors all stem from a woman in her forties in good health. Some clones in this sample may be carry-over from other donors' samples. The CDR3 runs from the conserved cysteine through the conserved F or W. Fields, in order: D gene, CDR3 length, clone size, J gene, V gene, CDR3 DNA, CDR3 protein. A D gene is named only where the DNA matches it firmly. The listing skips clone size in some rows; elsewhere it reads once, few, many or a size class.

>NA|13|NA|TRBJ2-1|TRBV30
TGTGCCTGGACCAATGGAGCCTACAATGAGCAGTTCTTC
CAWTNGAYNEQFF
>NA|16|NA|TRBJ2-3|TRBV9
TGTGCCAGCAGCGTAGGGGGGCTACATAGCACAGATACGCAGTATTTT
CASSVGGLHSTDTQYF
>NA|21|NA|TRBJ2-2|TRBV27
TGTGCCCAAAGGTGGGGACCTTTCAGGCTATGTTTCCCCGTTAACACCGGGGAGCTGTTTTTT
CAQRWGPFRLCFPVNTGELFF
>TRBD1|14|NA|TRBJ1-2|TRBV6-6
TGTGCCAGCAGTTACACCGGGACAGACTATGGCTACACCTTC
CASSYTGTDYGYTF
>NA|11|NA|TRBJ2-1|TRBV27
TGTGCCAGCAGTCGCTGGGGTGAGCAGTTCTTC
CASSRWGEQFF
>TRBD2|15|NA|TRBJ2-1|TRBV15
TGTGCCACCAGCACTAGCGGGAACAACTACAATGAGCAGTTCTTC
CATSTSGNNYNEQFF
>NA|12|NA|TRBJ1-5|TRBV29-1
TGCAGCGTCGGACAGCTAGATCAACCCCAGCATTTT
CSVGQLDQPQHF
>NA|14|once|TRBJ2-3|TRBV5-1
TGCGCCAGCAGCAAGGGTAGCGGCACAGATACGCAGTATTTT
CASSKGSGTDTQYF
>NA|13|NA|TRBJ2-3|TRBV6-5
TGTGCCAGCAGTAAACGGAGCACAGATACGCAGTATTTT
CASSKRSTDTQYF
>TRBD1|15|few|TRBJ1-5|TRBV7-8
TGTGCCAGCACCCAGACAGGGGGCGTTGGTCAGCCCCAGCATTTT
CASTQTGGVGQPQHF
>TRBD2|15|once|TRBJ2-7|TRBV11-2
TGTGCCAGCAGCGCCGGGACTAGCGGAACCTACGAGCAGTACTTC
CASSAGTSGTYEQYF
>TRBD1|17|NA|TRBJ2-7|TRBV25-1
TGTGCCAGCAGTGGGGGTCAGGGGGCCTATAACAGCTACGAGCAGTACTTC
CASSGGQGAYNSYEQYF
>NA|16|NA|TRBJ1-1|TRBV5-1
TGCGCCAGCACCTTGGGGGTCGGGGGGTGGAACACTGAAGCTTTCTTT
CASTLGVGGWNTEAFF
>NA|13|NA|TRBJ1-2|TRBV14
TGTGCCAGCAGCCAGGGGGCTAACTATGGCTACACCTTC
CASSQGANYGYTF
>NA|13|once|TRBJ2-7|TRBV18
TGTGCCAGCTCACCACCGAGCTCCTACGAGCAGTACTTC
CASSPPSSYEQYF
>TRBD1|15|once|TRBJ2-3|TRBV5-1
TGCGCCAGCAGCTCTACCGGGACAGGGGGAGATACGCAGTATTTT
CASSSTGTGGDTQYF
>TRBD1|14|NA|TRBJ2-5|TRBV5-4
TGTGCCAGCAGCACCGGGACAGGGGGAGAGACCCAGTACTTC
CASSTGTGGETQYF
>TRBD1|14|few|TRBJ1-1|TRBV19
TGTGCCAGTAGTATCGCAGGGACAGGAGGAGAAGCTTTCTTT
CASSIAGTGGEAFF
>NA|13|many|TRBJ1-2|TRBV18
TGTGCCAGCTCCCCGGACCGAGCTCATGGCTACACCTTC
CASSPDRAHGYTF
>NA|14|once|TRBJ1-1|TRBV7-9
TGTGCCAGCAGCTTAGTGGTCTTGGGAGGTGAAGCTTTCTTT
CASSLVVLGGEAFF
>TRBD2|17|NA|TRBJ2-1|TRBV5-1
TGCGCCAGCAGCTTGGAGACTAGCGGGAGCTTGAACAATGAGCAGTTCTTC
CASSLETSGSLNNEQFF
>NA|14|few|TRBJ2-1|TRBV5-1
TGCGCCAGCAGGGGTAACGGACCGAACAATGAGCAGTTCTTC
CASRGNGPNNEQFF
>NA|15|once|TRBJ2-7|TRBV2
TGTGCCAGCAGTGATATGACAGGAGGGCTTAAGGAGCAGTACTTC
CASSDMTGGLKEQYF
>NA|14|NA|TRBJ2-3|TRBV2
TGTGCCAGCAGTAGGGACATCAACACAGATACGCAGTATTTT
CASSRDINTDTQYF
>NA|16|NA|TRBJ2-3|TRBV7-8
TGTGCCAGCAGCTTACCCCATCCGCTAGCTGGAGATACGCAGTATTTT
CASSLPHPLAGDTQYF
>NA|14|NA|TRBJ1-2|TRBV7-2
TGTGCCAGCAGCTTAGGACGGCGGATGTATGGCTACACCTTC
CASSLGRRMYGYTF
>NA|14|many|TRBJ1-1|TRBV19
TGTGCCAGTAGTATCACGGGGGCTGGGACTGAAGCTTTCTTT
CASSITGAGTEAFF
>NA|15|NA|TRBJ2-5|TRBV5-1
TGCGCCAGCAGCTTGGCAGACGGAGGGGGAGAGACCCAGTACTTC
CASSLADGGGETQYF
>NA|12|NA|TRBJ2-7|TRBV18
TGTGCCAGCTCACCTGACGCCTACGAGCAGTACTTC
CASSPDAYEQYF
>NA|18|once|TRBJ1-3|TRBV28
TGTGCCAGCAGTTTAGGTTTTGGAGTCCTTCGCAACGGAAACACCATATATTTT
CASSLGFGVLRNGNTIYF
>TRBD2|14|once|TRBJ2-5|TRBV11-3
TGTGCCAGCAGCCCGGGACTAGGAGAAGAGACCCAGTACTTC
CASSPGLGEETQYF
>NA|16|once|TRBJ2-7|TRBV6-5
TGTGCCAGCAGTTACTCGGCAGTAACAGACTCCTACGAGCAGTACTTC
CASSYSAVTDSYEQYF
>TRBD1|14|NA|TRBJ2-3|TRBV5-1
TGCGCCAGCAGCTTACAGGGGTTTTCAGATACGCAGTATTTT
CASSLQGFSDTQYF